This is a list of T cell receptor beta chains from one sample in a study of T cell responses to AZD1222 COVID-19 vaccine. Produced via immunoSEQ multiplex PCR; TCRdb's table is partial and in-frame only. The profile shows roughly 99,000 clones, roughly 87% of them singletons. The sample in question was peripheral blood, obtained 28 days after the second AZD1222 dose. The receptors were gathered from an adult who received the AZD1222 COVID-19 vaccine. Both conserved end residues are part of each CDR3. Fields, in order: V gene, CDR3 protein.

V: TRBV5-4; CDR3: CASSLAGPASSYEQYF
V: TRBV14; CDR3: CASSQSLRDHEKLFF
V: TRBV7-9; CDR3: CASSSGQFSGNTIYF
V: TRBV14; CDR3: CASSQLDTQETQYF
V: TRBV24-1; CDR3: CATRGNGAGGETQYF
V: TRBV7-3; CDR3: CASSAGLAGGPYNEQFF
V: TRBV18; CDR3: CASSPGSTTNEKLFF
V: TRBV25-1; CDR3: CASSDPFDLAFF
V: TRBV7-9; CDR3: CASSRTSYYGYTF
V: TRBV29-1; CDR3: CSVGDYGASGEQFF
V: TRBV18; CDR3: CASSLDRVNTGELFF
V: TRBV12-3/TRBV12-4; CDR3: CASRQGSYNEQFF
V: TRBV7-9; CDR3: CASSAGNQPQHF
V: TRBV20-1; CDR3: CSASYRTSSSQYF
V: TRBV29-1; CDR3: CSVGQGTSNQPQHF